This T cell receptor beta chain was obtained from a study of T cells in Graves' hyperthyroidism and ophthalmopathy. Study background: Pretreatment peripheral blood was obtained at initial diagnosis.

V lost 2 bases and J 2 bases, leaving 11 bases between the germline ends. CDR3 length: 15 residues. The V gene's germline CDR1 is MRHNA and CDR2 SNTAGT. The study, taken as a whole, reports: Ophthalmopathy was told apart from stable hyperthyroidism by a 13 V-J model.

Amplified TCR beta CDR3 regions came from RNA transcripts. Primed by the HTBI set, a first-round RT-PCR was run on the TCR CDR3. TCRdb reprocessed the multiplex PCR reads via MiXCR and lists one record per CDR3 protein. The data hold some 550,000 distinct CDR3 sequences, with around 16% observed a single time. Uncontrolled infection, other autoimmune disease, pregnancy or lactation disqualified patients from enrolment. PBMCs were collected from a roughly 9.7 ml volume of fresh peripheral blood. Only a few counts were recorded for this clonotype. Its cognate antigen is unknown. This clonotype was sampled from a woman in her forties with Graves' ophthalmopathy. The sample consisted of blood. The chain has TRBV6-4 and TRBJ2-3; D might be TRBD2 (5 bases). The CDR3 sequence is CASSDAAGSTDTQYF. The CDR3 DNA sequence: TGTGCCAGCAGTGACGCGGCGGGCTCCACAGATACGCAGTATTTT.